The rows below give T cell receptor beta chains drawn from one sample of a study of response to subunit inactivated influenza vaccine. TCRdb re-derived calls from the RT-PCR reads in MiXCR, one entry per CDR3 protein. The sample contains about 540,000 distinct CDR3 sequences, around 21% of which appear only once. The sample was also linked to a second study, of T cells expressing NK-cell markers.

The input for sequencing was CD4+ T cells sorted from PBMCs, taken 12 days after vaccination. These TCRs come from a man aged 45-65 years who received an inactivated influenza vaccine. CDR3s include the opening cysteine and the closing phenylalanine or tryptophan. A D gene is named only where the DNA matches it firmly. Rows give clone size only sometimes, using once, few, many, or a class for an expanded clone.

d_call: TRBD2; j_call: TRBJ2-2; clone_size: few; v_call: TRBV20-1; cdr3_aa: CSARAPSGIGSNTGELFF; cdr3_nt: TGCAGTGCTAGGGCGCCAAGCGGGATAGGTTCGAACACCGGGGAGCTGTTTTTT
d_call: -; j_call: TRBJ2-5; clone_size: many; v_call: TRBV11-2; cdr3_aa: CASSLGAGRETQYF; cdr3_nt: TGTGCCAGCAGCTTAGGAGCCGGGAGAGAGACCCAGTACTTC
d_call: TRBD2; j_call: TRBJ2-3; clone_size: few; v_call: TRBV28; cdr3_aa: CASSEIGTSGRGTDTQYF; cdr3_nt: TGTGCCAGCAGTGAAATCGGGACTAGCGGGAGGGGCACAGATACGCAGTATTTT
d_call: TRBD1; j_call: TRBJ2-1; clone_size: few; v_call: TRBV7-9; cdr3_aa: CASSLGRGQGSYNEQFF; cdr3_nt: TGTGCCAGCAGCTTAGGTCGGGGACAGGGTTCCTACAATGAGCAGTTCTTC
d_call: TRBD1; j_call: TRBJ2-7; clone_size: few; v_call: TRBV11-1; cdr3_aa: CASRDRTGNSYEQYF; cdr3_nt: TGTGCCAGCAGGGACCGGACAGGGAACTCCTACGAGCAGTACTTC
d_call: -; j_call: TRBJ2-2; clone_size: -; v_call: TRBV29-1; cdr3_aa: CSVDVRDTGELFF; cdr3_nt: TGCAGCGTTGATGTAAGGGACACCGGGGAGCTGTTTTTT
d_call: -; j_call: TRBJ2-3; clone_size: many; v_call: TRBV6-1; cdr3_aa: CASSGQGPSTDTQYF; cdr3_nt: TGTGCCAGCAGTGGGCAGGGGCCGAGCACAGATACGCAGTATTTT
d_call: TRBD1; j_call: TRBJ2-1; clone_size: few; v_call: TRBV12-3/TRBV12-4; cdr3_aa: CASSRQTGYSHNEQFF; cdr3_nt: TGTGCCAGCAGTCGCCAGACAGGGTATTCCCACAATGAGCAGTTCTTC
d_call: -; j_call: TRBJ1-1; clone_size: few; v_call: TRBV12-3/TRBV12-4; cdr3_aa: CASTAIRGTEAFF; cdr3_nt: TGTGCCAGCACCGCCATCAGGGGCACTGAAGCTTTCTTT
d_call: -; j_call: TRBJ1-1; clone_size: -; v_call: TRBV6-2/TRBV6-3; cdr3_aa: CASSYVGDEAFF; cdr3_nt: TGTGCCAGCAGTTATGTAGGGGACGAAGCTTTCTTT
d_call: -; j_call: TRBJ2-3; clone_size: -; v_call: TRBV11-2; cdr3_aa: CASQLWGRPDTQYF; cdr3_nt: TGTGCCAGCCAGCTCTGGGGGCGCCCAGATACGCAGTATTTT
d_call: TRBD1; j_call: TRBJ1-1; clone_size: -; v_call: TRBV5-1; cdr3_aa: CASSPQGQANTEAFF; cdr3_nt: TGCGCCAGCAGCCCACAGGGACAGGCGAACACTGAAGCTTTCTTT
d_call: TRBD2; j_call: TRBJ2-1; clone_size: -; v_call: TRBV20-1; cdr3_aa: CSAPSAGGYNNEQFF; cdr3_nt: TGCAGTGCTCCTTCAGCGGGAGGGTATAACAATGAGCAGTTCTTC
d_call: TRBD2; j_call: TRBJ2-1; clone_size: few; v_call: TRBV9; cdr3_aa: CASSVVPSGRAYNEQFF; cdr3_nt: TGTGCCAGCAGCGTAGTTCCTAGCGGGAGGGCCTACAATGAGCAGTTCTTC
d_call: -; j_call: TRBJ1-1; clone_size: -; v_call: TRBV9; cdr3_aa: CASSVDTGRNTEAFF; cdr3_nt: TGTGCCAGCAGCGTGGACACAGGGAGGAACACTGAAGCTTTCTTT
d_call: -; j_call: TRBJ2-1; clone_size: few; v_call: TRBV7-6; cdr3_aa: CASSSHRTREQFF; cdr3_nt: TGTGCCAGCAGCTCACACCGGACACGAGAGCAGTTCTTC
d_call: -; j_call: TRBJ2-3; clone_size: -; v_call: TRBV29-1; cdr3_aa: CSTRTETDTQYF; cdr3_nt: TGCAGCACAAGGACAGAAACAGATACGCAGTATTTT
d_call: -; j_call: TRBJ2-3; clone_size: many; v_call: TRBV28; cdr3_aa: CASRGFTDTQYF; cdr3_nt: TGTGCCAGCAGGGGTTTCACAGATACGCAGTATTTT
d_call: TRBD1; j_call: TRBJ2-3; clone_size: few; v_call: TRBV3-1; cdr3_aa: CASSPWTGTTDTQYF; cdr3_nt: TGTGCCAGCAGCCCTTGGACAGGCACCACAGATACGCAGTATTTT
d_call: TRBD1; j_call: TRBJ1-1; clone_size: -; v_call: TRBV5-8; cdr3_aa: CASSFDRVAFF; cdr3_nt: TGTGCCAGCAGCTTCGACAGGGTAGCTTTCTTT
d_call: TRBD2; j_call: TRBJ2-1; clone_size: few; v_call: TRBV24-1; cdr3_aa: CATSGPLTSGGESMSSYNEQFF; cdr3_nt: TGTGCCACCAGTGGCCCCTTAACTAGCGGGGGGGAGTCTATGAGCTCCTACAATGAGCAGTTCTTC
d_call: -; j_call: TRBJ1-5; clone_size: -; v_call: TRBV12-3/TRBV12-4; cdr3_aa: CASRGGGSHQPQHF; cdr3_nt: TGTGCCAGCAGGGGGGGGGGTTCGCATCAGCCCCAGCATTTT
d_call: -; j_call: TRBJ2-7; clone_size: -; v_call: TRBV11-2; cdr3_aa: CASSYRADSYEQYF; cdr3_nt: TGTGCCAGCAGCTACCGGGCTGACTCCTACGAGCAGTACTTC
d_call: TRBD2; j_call: TRBJ2-5; clone_size: -; v_call: TRBV28; cdr3_aa: CASSPGEGGRETQYF; cdr3_nt: TGTGCCAGCAGCCCTGGGGAGGGCGGACGGGAGACCCAGTACTTC
d_call: -; j_call: TRBJ2-7; clone_size: -; v_call: TRBV7-2; cdr3_aa: CASSFKVADEQYF; cdr3_nt: TGTGCCAGCAGCTTTAAAGTTGCGGACGAGCAGTACTTC
d_call: TRBD1; j_call: TRBJ2-5; clone_size: -; v_call: TRBV5-6; cdr3_aa: CASGRTGWETQYF; cdr3_nt: TGTGCCAGCGGACGGACAGGGTGGGAGACCCAGTACTTC
d_call: -; j_call: TRBJ2-7; clone_size: few; v_call: TRBV4-3; cdr3_aa: CASSQRQYYEQYF; cdr3_nt: TGCGCCAGCAGCCAACGGCAGTACTACGAGCAGTACTTC
d_call: -; j_call: TRBJ2-3; clone_size: -; v_call: TRBV6-1; cdr3_aa: CASTDRGGGDTDTQYF; cdr3_nt: TGTGCCAGCACCGACCGGGGAGGGGGAGACACAGATACGCAGTATTTT
d_call: TRBD2; j_call: TRBJ2-1; clone_size: many; v_call: TRBV20-1; cdr3_aa: CSARTGGAYNEQFF; cdr3_nt: TGCAGTGCTAGAACGGGGGGAGCCTACAATGAGCAGTTCTTC
d_call: -; j_call: TRBJ2-1; clone_size: -; v_call: TRBV6-2/TRBV6-3; cdr3_aa: CATLRQTYNEQFF; cdr3_nt: TGTGCCACCTTGCGGCAGACTTACAATGAGCAGTTCTTC
d_call: -; j_call: TRBJ2-5; clone_size: -; v_call: TRBV5-1; cdr3_aa: CASSLATAQETQYF; cdr3_nt: TGCGCCAGCAGCTTGGCCACAGCCCAAGAGACCCAGTACTTC
d_call: -; j_call: TRBJ2-5; clone_size: -; v_call: TRBV10-3; cdr3_aa: CAISDRRQRPGAETQYF; cdr3_nt: TGTGCCATCAGTGACCGCCGACAGCGCCCTGGGGCAGAGACCCAGTACTTC
d_call: -; j_call: TRBJ2-7; clone_size: few; v_call: TRBV7-3; cdr3_aa: CASSQDITYEQYF; cdr3_nt: TGTGCCAGCAGCCAGGACATCACCTACGAGCAGTACTTC
d_call: -; j_call: TRBJ2-7; clone_size: few; v_call: TRBV7-2; cdr3_aa: CASSLQRLYEQYF; cdr3_nt: TGTGCCAGCAGCTTACAGCGGCTCTACGAGCAGTACTTC
d_call: TRBD1; j_call: TRBJ2-1; clone_size: few; v_call: TRBV10-1; cdr3_aa: CASSTFADRLAYNEQFF; cdr3_nt: TGCGCCAGCAGTACCTTCGCGGACAGGTTGGCCTACAATGAGCAGTTCTTC
d_call: -; j_call: TRBJ2-1; clone_size: few; v_call: TRBV7-2; cdr3_aa: CASSLAVGRVGNEQFF; cdr3_nt: TGTGCCAGCAGCTTAGCGGTTGGCAGGGTTGGGAATGAGCAGTTCTTC
d_call: -; j_call: TRBJ2-7; clone_size: -; v_call: TRBV3-1; cdr3_aa: CASSGGRLTVEQYF; cdr3_nt: TGTGCCAGCAGCGGGGGACGGCTTACGGTAGAGCAGTACTTC
d_call: TRBD1; j_call: TRBJ1-6; clone_size: -; v_call: TRBV12-3/TRBV12-4; cdr3_aa: CASTRDRGLSPLHF; cdr3_nt: TGTGCCAGCACCCGGGACAGGGGGCTTTCACCCCTCCACTTT
d_call: TRBD1; j_call: TRBJ1-4; clone_size: few; v_call: TRBV6-5; cdr3_aa: CASSLTGEAKLFF; cdr3_nt: TGTGCCAGCAGTTTAACAGGGGAGGCAAAACTGTTTTTT
d_call: TRBD2; j_call: TRBJ2-1; clone_size: -; v_call: TRBV6-1; cdr3_aa: CASLSVGGGSYNEQFF; cdr3_nt: TGTGCCAGCCTATCAGTGGGGGGGGGATCCTACAATGAGCAGTTCTTC
d_call: TRBD2; j_call: TRBJ2-1; clone_size: few; v_call: TRBV9; cdr3_aa: CASSWRGGRGINEQFF; cdr3_nt: TGTGCCAGCAGCTGGAGGGGTGGGAGGGGTATCAATGAGCAGTTCTTC
d_call: -; j_call: TRBJ2-6; clone_size: -; v_call: TRBV15; cdr3_aa: CATSRDYHRGLSGANVLTF; cdr3_nt: TGTGCCACCAGCAGAGATTATCACAGGGGACTCTCTGGGGCCAACGTCCTGACTTTC
d_call: -; j_call: TRBJ2-4; clone_size: few; v_call: TRBV20-1; cdr3_aa: CSGLDLSKNIQYF; cdr3_nt: TGCAGTGGGCTAGACTTGTCCAAAAACATTCAGTACTTC
d_call: TRBD2; j_call: TRBJ2-1; clone_size: -; v_call: TRBV6-2/TRBV6-3; cdr3_aa: CASSPTGLAGEGSSYNEQFF; cdr3_nt: TGTGCCAGCAGTCCTACGGGACTAGCGGGAGAAGGGAGCTCCTACAATGAGCAGTTCTTC
d_call: TRBD2; j_call: TRBJ2-5; clone_size: few; v_call: TRBV10-3; cdr3_aa: CAISATLAGEETQYF; cdr3_nt: TGTGCCATCAGCGCGACCCTCGCGGGGGAAGAGACCCAGTACTTC
d_call: -; j_call: TRBJ1-4; clone_size: -; v_call: TRBV28; cdr3_aa: CASSFVRGTTEKLFF; cdr3_nt: TGTGCCAGCAGTTTCGTCCGGGGCACGACTGAAAAACTGTTTTTT
d_call: TRBD2; j_call: TRBJ2-1; clone_size: -; v_call: TRBV20-1; cdr3_aa: CSATTGAGGYNEQFF; cdr3_nt: TGCAGTGCCACCACGGGGGCGGGGGGCTACAATGAGCAGTTCTTC
d_call: -; j_call: TRBJ2-3; clone_size: -; v_call: TRBV18; cdr3_aa: CASSPNRKKDTQYF; cdr3_nt: TGTGCCAGCTCACCCAACAGGAAGAAAGATACGCAGTATTTT
d_call: TRBD2; j_call: TRBJ2-1; clone_size: few; v_call: TRBV12-3/TRBV12-4; cdr3_aa: CASSSSRRTSENNEQFF; cdr3_nt: TGTGCCAGCAGTTCGAGCCGAAGAACTAGCGAGAACAATGAGCAGTTCTTC
d_call: -; j_call: TRBJ2-5; clone_size: many; v_call: TRBV29-1; cdr3_aa: CSVGASMFETQYF; cdr3_nt: TGCAGCGTTGGGGCCAGTATGTTCGAGACCCAGTACTTC
d_call: -; j_call: TRBJ2-7; clone_size: -; v_call: TRBV29-1; cdr3_aa: CSVHQGLFGEQYF; cdr3_nt: TGCAGCGTCCACCAAGGACTATTTGGCGAGCAGTACTTC
d_call: -; j_call: TRBJ2-1; clone_size: few; v_call: TRBV5-1; cdr3_aa: CASSLPRGFEQFF; cdr3_nt: TGCGCCAGCAGCTTGCCTCGGGGTTTTGAGCAGTTCTTC
d_call: -; j_call: TRBJ1-6; clone_size: few; v_call: TRBV28; cdr3_aa: CASSFVAGSSPLHF; cdr3_nt: TGTGCCAGCAGTTTCGTCGCAGGTAGTTCACCCCTCCACTTT
d_call: -; j_call: TRBJ1-1; clone_size: many; v_call: TRBV2; cdr3_aa: CASGIGRDTEAFF; cdr3_nt: TGTGCCAGCGGTATTGGCAGGGACACTGAAGCTTTCTTT
d_call: -; j_call: TRBJ2-7; clone_size: many; v_call: TRBV7-2; cdr3_aa: CASSPPTAEQYF; cdr3_nt: TGTGCCAGCAGCCCACCTACCGCCGAGCAGTACTTC
d_call: TRBD1; j_call: TRBJ1-5; clone_size: -; v_call: TRBV18; cdr3_aa: CASSALRDSVNQPQHF; cdr3_nt: TGTGCCAGCTCGGCACTCCGGGACAGCGTCAATCAGCCCCAGCATTTT
d_call: -; j_call: TRBJ2-7; clone_size: -; v_call: TRBV6-5; cdr3_aa: CASRSQGSEQYF; cdr3_nt: TGTGCCAGCAGGTCACAGGGTTCCGAGCAGTACTTC